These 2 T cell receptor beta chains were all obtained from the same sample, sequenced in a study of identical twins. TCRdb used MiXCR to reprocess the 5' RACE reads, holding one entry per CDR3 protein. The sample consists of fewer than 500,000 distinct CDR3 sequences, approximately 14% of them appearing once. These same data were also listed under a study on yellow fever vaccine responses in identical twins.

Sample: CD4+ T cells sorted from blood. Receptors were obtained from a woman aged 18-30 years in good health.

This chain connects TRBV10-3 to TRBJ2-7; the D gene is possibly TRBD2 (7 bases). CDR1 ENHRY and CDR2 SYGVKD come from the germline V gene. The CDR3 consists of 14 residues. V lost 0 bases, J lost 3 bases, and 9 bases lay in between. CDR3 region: CAISESGGGYEQYF. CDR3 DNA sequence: TGTGCCATCAGTGAGTCAGGGGGGGGCTACGAGCAGTACTTC.

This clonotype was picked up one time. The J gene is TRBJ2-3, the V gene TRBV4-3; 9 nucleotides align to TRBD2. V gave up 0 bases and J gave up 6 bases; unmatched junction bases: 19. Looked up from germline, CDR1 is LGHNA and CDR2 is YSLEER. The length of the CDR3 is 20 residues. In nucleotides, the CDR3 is TGCGCCAGCAGCCAAGATTTCTCACCCGGGACTAGCAGATCCTGGGATACGCAGTATTTT. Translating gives CASSQDFSPGTSRSWDTQYF.